The sequence of this TCR beta chain was determined in a study of cytomegalovirus exposure and HLA in healthy donors. Study-wide results and limits: The study flagged roughly 150 TCR beta chains as cytomegalovirus-associated. Reports indicated that the classifier achieved high specificity and sensitivity in diagnosing cytomegalovirus status. That first-cohort TCR clusters tended to co-occur in the 90 to 150 validation repertoires was found in a later analysis.

The protocol was immunoSEQ multiplex PCR, while the TCRdb copy is restricted to in-frame clones and leaves out a portion. The sample holds tens of thousands of clones; 96% are singletons and the top ten take more than 4%. A note on this clone: The antigen remains undetermined.

V was trimmed by 1 base and J by 1 base, leaving 8 bases between them. CDR1 is LGHNA and CDR2 is YSLEER in the germline V gene. CDR3 length: 15 residues. Material for sequencing was PBMCs. The rearrangement links TRBV4-3 to TRBJ1-5; D unclear. This clonotype was sampled from a woman under 30 in good health and CMV-seropositive. CDR3 nucleotides: TGCGCCAGCAGCCAAGTGGCCGGGAGCAATCAGCCCCAGCATTTT. This gives the protein CASSQVAGSNQPQHF.